This passage covers 16 T cell receptor beta chains from one sample sequenced in a study of blood T cell repertoires in COVID-19. The data were produced by immunoSEQ multiplex PCR, yet TCRdb's version contains in-frame clones alone and is incomplete. The profile shows 40,000 or so clones, around three quarters of them singletons. The specimen was peripheral blood. Source of these receptors: an elderly man with acute or convalescent COVID-19.

In DNA form, the CDR3 reads TGTGCCAGCAGCCAAGAATACAGGGTCGGGGAGCTGTTTTTT. Its translation: CASSQEYRVGELFF. This chain joins TRBV3-1 (or the pseudogene TRBV3-2) and TRBJ2-2; D perhaps matches TRBD1 (6 bases). This CDR3 comprises 14 residues. V was pared by 0 bases and J by 7 bases, with 9 bases between. CDR1 and CDR2 (germline): LGHDT, YNNKEL (reference sequence).

The table lists this clone with a few counts. J is TRBJ2-1 and V is TRBV7-9, with 7 bases lining up with TRBD2. Germline loops: CDR1 SEHNR, CDR2 FQNEAQ (reference sequence). The V segment lost 3 bases and the J segment 4 bases; nucleotides outside the gene matches: 3. This CDR3 comprises 14 residues. In DNA form, the CDR3 reads TGTGCCAGCAGCTTCGAGCGGGGTTACAATGAGCAGTTCTTC. Translated: CASSFERGYNEQFF.

This clone was detected once. The chain recombines TRBV28 with TRBJ2-7; 9 nucleotides line up with TRBD2. After removal of 1 base from V and 4 bases from J, the junction contained 5 bases not matched to a gene. The CDR3 loop spans 15 amino acids. The germline gives CDR1 MDHEN, CDR2 SYDVKM. The DNA of the CDR3 is TGTGCCAGCAGTTTATTGGCTAGCGGGAATTACGAGCAGTACTTC. Translation gives CASSLLASGNYEQYF.

V is TRBV1 and J is TRBJ2-3; TRBD2 is the table's D call, not checked against the DNA. TRBV1 is classified as a pseudogene. The CDR3 runs 18 residues. As DNA, the CDR3 is TGCACCAGCAGCCACATACGACTAGCGGGAGGGTTCACAGATACGCAGTATTTT. Its translation is CTSSHIRLAGGFTDTQYF.

The CDR3 loop is CASSLSGMAPGELFF. CDR3 nucleotides: TGCGCCAGCAGCCTCTCAGGGATGGCCCCCGGGGAGCTGTTTTTT. The J gene is TRBJ2-2, the V gene TRBV5-1, with a possible D match to TRBD1 (5 bases). The germline V gene encodes CDR1 SGHRS and CDR2 YFSETQ. The CDR3 runs 15 residues. The V end lost 4 bases, the J end lost 6 bases, and 16 bases lay between the germline ends.

This clone appeared a single time. This chain links TRBV2 with TRBJ2-2, with a tentative D call TRBD1 (6 bases). Germline V gene sequence: CDR1 SNHLY, CDR2 FYNNEI. Trimming removed 10 bases from V and 3 bases from J, with 9 bases in between. This CDR3 has 12 amino acids. The CDR3: CATRQDTGELFF. The DNA for the CDR3 is TGTGCCACCAGACAGGACACCGGGGAGCTGTTTTTT.

This clone occurred a few times. This sequence joins TRBV11-2 and TRBJ2-7; tentative D call: TRBD1 (6 bases). The CDR3 runs 13 residues. The V and J ends lost 5 bases and 5 bases respectively, with 13 bases between them. Germline CDR1 and CDR2: SGHAT and FQNNGV. CDR3 DNA: TGTGCCAGCAGCAGGGGGTTCTCAAACGAGCAGTACTTC. Residues: CASSRGFSNEQYF. The full variable domain, rest sourced from reference TRBV11-2 and TRBJ2-7, is EAGVAQSPRYKIIEKRQSVAFWCNPISGHATLYWYQQILGQGPKLLIQFQNNGVVDDSQLPKDRFSAERLKGVDSTLKIQPAKLEDSAVYLCASSRGFSNEQYFGPGTRLTVT.

The V gene is TRBV18, the J gene TRBJ2-7; D is perhaps TRBD2 (5 bases). Looked up from germline, CDR1 is KGHSH and CDR2 is LQKENI. V was pared by 3 bases and J by 7 bases, with 13 bases between. The CDR3 is made up of 13 amino acids. The CDR3 DNA reads as TGTGCCAGCTCACCCCGGGGTATGGGAGAGCAGTACTTC. It yields the protein CASSPRGMGEQYF.

The chain uses TRBV7-3 and TRBJ2-1; D possibly corresponds to TRBD2 (6 bases). Trimming stripped 4 bases from V and 6 bases from J, with 25 bases between. The CDR3 contains 18 residues. Looked up from germline, CDR1 is SGHTA and CDR2 is FQGTGA. The DNA of the CDR3 is TGTGCCAGCAGCTCTAATCCCTCAACGGGAGTGGTCCCCAATGAGCAGTTCTTC. This encodes CASSSNPSTGVVPNEQFF.

In this sample, this clone turned up a few times. J is TRBJ1-5 and V is TRBV7-2; D unresolved. The germline V gene encodes CDR1 SGHTA and CDR2 FQGNSA. This CDR3 region has 16 residues. V lost 0 bases and J lost 3, with 12 bases in between. The CDR3 sequence is CASSLAPAGTNQPQHF. The CDR3 DNA sequence: TGTGCCAGCAGCTTAGCGCCGGCAGGAACCAATCAGCCCCAGCATTTT.

J is TRBJ1-4 and V is TRBV7-9; tentatively, D is TRBD1 (5 bases). The CDR3 extends over 12 amino acids. The germline CDR1 and CDR2 sequences are SEHNR and FQNEAQ (reference sequence). V lost 8 bases and J lost 8, with 12 bases in between. The CDR3 here is CASGGRDEKLFF. The CDR3 nucleotides read TGTGCCAGCGGGGGGAGGGACGAAAAACTGTTTTTT.

This chain connects TRBV7-2 to TRBJ2-3; possibly TRBD2 for D (5 bases). This CDR3 region has 12 residues. Germline CDR1 and CDR2: SGHTA and FQGNSA. The V end lost 3 bases, the J end lost 10 bases, and 11 bases lay between the germline ends. The CDR3 is CASSLRSGSQYF. The CDR3 coding sequence is TGTGCCAGCAGCTTGCGGTCGGGGTCGCAGTATTTT.

The chain carries TRBV27 and TRBJ2-1; 14 bases match TRBD2. Germline trimming cut 6 bases from V and 9 bases from J; bases unmatched to any gene: 4. From germline, CDR1 is MNHEY and CDR2 SMNVEV (reference sequence). The length of the CDR3 is 14 residues. The CDR3 bases are TGTGCCAGCAGATCGGGACTAGCGGGAGCTGAGCAGTTCTTC. Amino acids: CASRSGLAGAEQFF.

The CDR3 nucleotides are TGTGCCAGCAGTTTATCCTCCACCTATCCGGGACAGGGGGCTTACGAGCAGTACTTC. It is translated as CASSLSSTYPGQGAYEQYF. The V and J genes are TRBV27 and TRBJ2-7; TRBD1 aligns across 12 bases. This CDR3 contains 19 residues. Trimming removed 0 bases from V and 4 bases from J; junction bases left unmatched: 13. Germline CDR1 MNHEY, CDR2 SMNVEV (reference sequence).

The sample holds a few counts of this clone. Within the sample, other DNA sequences also encode this same CDR3. This chain uses TRBV19 with TRBJ1-5, with D hard to call. Germline CDR1 LNHDA, CDR2 SQIVND (reference sequence). V lost 2 bases and J 3 bases, leaving 8 bases between the germline ends. This CDR3 has 14 amino acids. The CDR3 spells CASSIRGYNQPQHF. The CDR3 DNA reads as TGTGCCAGTAGTATAAGAGGGTACAATCAGCCCCAGCATTTT. Looking up the rest from reference TRBV19 and TRBJ1-5 gives the full variable domain: DGGITQSPKYLFRKEGQNVTLSCEQNLNHDAMYWYRQDPGQGLRLIYYSQIVNDFQKGDIAEGYSVSREKKESFPLTVTSAQKNPTAFYLCASSIRGYNQPQHFGDGTRLSIL.

The chain employs TRBV9 and TRBJ2-1, with a possible D match to TRBD1 (6 bases). CDR1 SGDLS and CDR2 YYNGEE come from the germline V gene. The CDR3 is made up of 16 amino acids. V lost 2 bases to trimming and J lost 0 bases, with 12 bases between them. Here the CDR3 DNA reads TGTGCCAGCAGCGTTCGTACAGGGACCTCCTACAATGAGCAGTTCTTC. It translates to CASSVRTGTSYNEQFF.